These 24 T cell receptor beta chains came from one sample sequenced in a study of blood T cell repertoires in COVID-19. Profiled with immunoSEQ multiplex PCR; TCRdb holds only in-frame clones, not every one. The sample lists about 250,000 clones; about 89% were seen once. The sequenced sample was peripheral blood. These receptor sequences come from a woman in her sixties who had recovered from COVID-19.

The rearrangement links TRBV6-1 to TRBJ1-1; TRBD1 aligns across 8 bases. V was pared by 5 bases and J by 7 bases, with 9 bases of the junction left unmatched. The CDR3 totals 14 residues. CDR1 is MNHNS and CDR2 is SASEGT in the germline V gene. CDR3 sequence (DNA): TGTGCCAGCAGTCACGGACAGGGAAAGATTGAAGCTTTCTTT. Translation gives CASSHGQGKIEAFF.

The chain uses TRBV7-2 and TRBJ1-2; unclear D gene. Germline V gene data show CDR1 as SGHTA and CDR2 as FQGNSA. The CDR3 loop spans 15 amino acids. The V and J ends lost 2 bases and 1 base respectively, with 11 bases between them. This CDR3 is CASSLQASGNYGYTF. The CDR3 DNA reads TGTGCCAGCAGCTTACAGGCCAGCGGTAACTATGGCTACACCTTC.

This chain connects TRBV27 to TRBJ2-7, with a possible D match to TRBD1 (5 bases). The V gene lost 2 bases and the J gene lost 4 bases, with 12 bases spanning the gap. The CDR3 spans 14 residues. Germline assignment: CDR1 MNHEY and CDR2 SMNVEV (reference sequence). The CDR3 sequence: CASSLIRGEYEQYF. CDR3 bases: TGTGCCAGCAGTTTAATAAGGGGCGAATACGAGCAGTACTTC.

V gene TRBV18 combines with J gene TRBJ2-2; 9 nucleotides line up with TRBD1. CDR1 and CDR2 (germline): KGHSH, LQKENI. V dropped 3 bases and J dropped 6; count of bases not matched to a gene: 8. This CDR3 has 16 residues. This CDR3 is CASSPTGTGSAGELFF. CDR3 nucleotide sequence: TGTGCCAGCTCACCTACCGGGACAGGGAGCGCCGGGGAGCTGTTTTTT.

The V and J genes are TRBV3-1 (or the pseudogene TRBV3-2) and TRBJ1-2, with a tentative D call TRBD1 (5 bases). Trimming left V 4 bases short and J 3 bases short, with 9 bases between. Germline assignment: CDR1 LGHDT and CDR2 YNNKEL (reference sequence). This CDR3 has 13 residues. In DNA form, the CDR3 reads TGTGCCAGCAGCCTCCGGGGGGACTATGGCTACACCTTC. Protein: CASSLRGDYGYTF.

This sequence joins TRBV18 and TRBJ1-1; D is unresolved. V was trimmed by 0 bases and J by 7 bases, leaving 12 bases between them. The germline gives CDR1 KGHSH, CDR2 LQKENI. This CDR3 is built from 14 residues. The CDR3 bases are TGTGCCAGCTCACCACCAAACCGGGATTTTGAAGCTTTCTTT. This translates into CASSPPNRDFEAFF.

The V gene is TRBV5-1, the J gene TRBJ1-4; weak D call: TRBD1 (5 bases). Trimming pared 4 bases from V and 7 bases from J, leaving 14 bases between. The CDR3 length is 14 residues. Germline CDR1 SGHRS, CDR2 YFSETQ. This CDR3 is CASSPGGPGEKLFF. CDR3 DNA: TGCGCCAGCAGCCCGGGGGGTCCGGGTGAAAAACTGTTTTTT.

In the case of this clone: The junction departs from the called germline gene at one end, perhaps through a read error. The gene calls are TRBV7-7 and TRBJ2-1; 9 bases map to TRBD1. CDR1 SSHAT and CDR2 FNYEAQ come from the germline V gene (reference sequence). This CDR3 region has 14 residues. CDR3 sequence: CASSLGQGGNEQFF. CDR3 nucleotide sequence: TGTGCTAGCAGCTTGGGACAGGGTGGGAATGAGCAGTTCTTC.

The rearrangement links TRBV20-1 to TRBJ2-3; 8 positions match TRBD2. The CDR3 sequence is 15 residues long. Looked up from germline, CDR1 is DFQATT and CDR2 is SNEGSKA (reference sequence). After removal of 3 bases from V and 2 bases from J, the junction contained 7 bases not matched to a gene. The CDR3 region has the DNA TGCAGTGCTAGTGGAAGCGGGGGCGCCACAGATACGCAGTATTTT. Its translation is CSASGSGGATDTQYF.

This clone was detected ten times or more. CDR3 bases: TGTGCCAGCAGTGAAGCGAACCCTCGGGACAATGAGCAGTTCTTC. Translation gives CASSEANPRDNEQFF. The V and J genes are TRBV6-1 and TRBJ2-1; D is unresolved. Germline-derived CDR1 and CDR2 are MNHNS and SASEGT. V gave up 0 bases and J gave up 5 bases, with 11 bases separating them. The CDR3 spans 15 residues.

The chain's CDR3 is CASSPVRENTEAFF. CDR3 nucleotides: TGTGCCAGCTCACCAGTTCGGGAGAACACTGAAGCTTTCTTT. This chain uses TRBV18 with TRBJ1-1; no reliable D call. Trimming removed 2 bases at V and 1 base at J, with 8 bases between. Germline V lookup: CDR1 KGHSH, CDR2 LQKENI. The CDR3 runs to 14 residues.

The rearrangement uses TRBV5-4 and TRBJ2-1; D remains ambiguous. Germline V gene sequence: CDR1 SGHNT, CDR2 YYREEE (reference sequence). The germline V and J ends were trimmed by 4 bases and 3 bases, with 14 bases remaining between them. This CDR3 has 15 residues. The CDR3 DNA follows: TGTGCCAGCAGCCCCTCCGCGACAATCTACAATGAGCAGTTCTTC. Translation: CASSPSATIYNEQFF.

V is TRBV3-1 (or the pseudogene TRBV3-2) and J is TRBJ1-6; D may be TRBD1 (6 bases). The CDR3 sequence is 14 residues long. Germline-derived CDR1 and CDR2 are LGHDT and YNNKEL (reference sequence). V lost 3 bases to trimming and J lost 8 bases, with 11 bases between them. This chain's CDR3 is CASSQGAVDSPLHF. CDR3 nucleotide sequence: TGTGCCAGCAGCCAGGGGGCGGTCGATTCACCCCTCCACTTT.

J is TRBJ2-5 and V is TRBV5-1; D may be TRBD1 (6 bases). Trimming took off 0 bases at V and 7 bases at J, with 16 bases between the two ends. The CDR3 totals 15 residues. CDR1 is SGHRS and CDR2 is YFSETQ in the germline V gene. The CDR3 DNA follows: TGCGCCAGCAGCTTGGGCCCTTCCGAAGGGGGGACCCAGTACTTC. The encoded protein is CASSLGPSEGGTQYF.

The chain has TRBV7-2 and TRBJ2-1; D is ambiguous. Germline CDR1 and CDR2: SGHTA and FQGNSA. The CDR3 extends over 15 amino acids. The V end lost 4 bases, the J end lost 0 bases, and 10 bases lay between the germline ends. The CDR3 loop is CASSYSSSSYNEQFF. CDR3 nucleotides: TGTGCCAGCAGCTATAGCTCCAGCTCCTACAATGAGCAGTTCTTC. Based on the CDR3 plus reference TRBV7-2 and TRBJ2-1, the full variable domain is GAGVSQSPSNKVTEKGKDVELRCDPISGHTALYWYRQSLGQGLEFLIYFQGNSAPDKSGLPSDRFSAERTGGSVSTLTIQRTQQEDSAVYLCASSYSSSSYNEQFFGPGTRLTVL.

The CDR3 nucleotides read TGTGCCATCAGTGACACAATACACCAAGAGACCCAGTACTTC. It is translated as CAISDTIHQETQYF. The chain joins TRBV10-3 to TRBJ2-5; no clear D. Trimming shortened V by 3 bases and J by 0 bases, and 8 bases separated the two germline ends. This CDR3 is built from 14 residues. The V gene's germline CDR1 is ENHRY and CDR2 SYGVKD.

This chain's CDR3 is CASSLGENQPQHF. The CDR3 DNA sequence: TGTGCCAGCAGCTTAGGAGAAAATCAGCCCCAGCATTTT. V and J are TRBV7-2 and TRBJ1-5, with D unresolved. This CDR3 is built from 13 residues. Germline loops: CDR1 SGHTA, CDR2 FQGNSA. With 1 base removed from V and 4 bases from J, the gap between germline ends came to 5 bases.

The chain carries TRBV5-1 and TRBJ2-7; 15 nucleotides align to TRBD2. This CDR3 region has 15 residues. The J segment lost 6 bases and the V segment lost 3 bases, leaving 4 bases of the junction unmatched. Germline V gene data show CDR1 as SGHRS and CDR2 as YFSETQ. The CDR3 is CASSYGLAGGPEQYF. In DNA form, the CDR3 reads TGCGCCAGCAGCTACGGACTAGCGGGGGGGCCCGAGCAGTACTTC. The full variable domain, in which reference TRBV5-1 and TRBJ2-7 provide the parts outside the CDR3, is KAGVTQTPRYLIKTRGQQVTLSCSPISGHRSVSWYQQTPGQGLQFLFEYFSETQRNKGNFPGRFSGRQFSNSRSEMNVSTLELGDSALYLCASSYGLAGGPEQYFGPGTRLTVT.

The sample holds one count of this clone. The J gene is TRBJ1-2, the V gene TRBV7-2; D not resolved. The V and J ends lost 1 base and 7 bases respectively, with 16 bases between them. CDR1 is SGHTA and CDR2 is FQGNSA in the germline V gene. This CDR3 has 15 residues. CDR3: CASSLGGLLDSGYTF. CDR3 bases: TGTGCCAGCAGCTTAGGAGGGCTGTTGGATAGTGGCTACACCTTC. The whole variable domain, filled in from reference TRBV7-2 and TRBJ1-2, reads GAGVSQSPSNKVTEKGKDVELRCDPISGHTALYWYRQSLGQGLEFLIYFQGNSAPDKSGLPSDRFSAERTGGSVSTLTIQRTQQEDSAVYLCASSLGGLLDSGYTFGSGTRLTVV.

The chain employs TRBV19 and TRBJ2-5; tentatively, D is TRBD2 (5 bases). V was trimmed by 6 bases and J by 1 base, leaving 9 bases between them. Looked up from germline, CDR1 is LNHDA and CDR2 is SQIVND (reference sequence). This CDR3 contains 13 residues. The CDR3 loop reads CASRGDTQETQYF. For the CDR3, the DNA is TGTGCCAGTAGGGGAGACACCCAAGAGACCCAGTACTTC. The complete variable domain, with remaining parts taken from reference TRBV19 and TRBJ2-5, reads DGGITQSPKYLFRKEGQNVTLSCEQNLNHDAMYWYRQDPGQGLRLIYYSQIVNDFQKGDIAEGYSVSREKKESFPLTVTSAQKNPTAFYLCASRGDTQETQYFGPGTRLLVL.

The chain combines TRBV6-5 with TRBJ2-7, with 7 bases that match TRBD1. CDR3 length: 15 amino acids. V was clipped by 6 bases and J by 0 bases; unmatched bases: 8. Germline CDR1 and CDR2: MNHEY and SVGAGI. CDR3 protein: CASRRDSRLSYEQYF. The CDR3 bases are TGTGCCAGCAGACGGGACAGCCGCCTCTCCTACGAGCAGTACTTC.

A single count supports this clone. As DNA, the CDR3 is TGTGCCAGCAGCCAACGGGATGAGACCCAGTACTTC. Translation: CASSQRDETQYF. The J gene is TRBJ2-5, the V gene TRBV3-1 (or the pseudogene TRBV3-2); the D gene is possibly TRBD2 (5 bases). The CDR3 spans 12 residues. Germline V gives CDR1 LGHDT, CDR2 YNNKEL (reference sequence). With 2 bases removed from V and 5 bases from J, the gap between germline ends came to 6 bases.

J is TRBJ2-5 and V is TRBV11-2; D unclear. This CDR3 spans 13 amino acids. The germline gives CDR1 SGHAT, CDR2 FQNNGV. The V end was cut by 6 bases, the J end by 2 bases, with 10 bases between. The CDR3 DNA follows: TGTGCCAGCAGTAGTCAGGATCAAGAGACCCAGTACTTC. This translates into CASSSQDQETQYF.

The chain joins TRBV19 to TRBJ2-1, with TRBD1 identical over 9 bases. The V and J ends lost 6 bases and 9 bases, in that order; junction bases with no gene match: 6. The CDR3 has 13 amino acids. CDR1 and CDR2 from the germline V gene are LNHDA and SQIVND (reference sequence). The CDR3 is CASRPGQGSEQFF. The CDR3 DNA reads as TGTGCCAGTAGACCGGGACAGGGTAGTGAGCAGTTCTTC.